In this sample, the clone carrying this T cell receptor (beta chain) turned up a few times. Treatment here: oral pan-JAK inhibitor, 5-10 mg twice daily. The data belong to a study of CD8+ T cells in alopecia areata. Reverse transcription of extracted RNA yielded cDNA, which provided the sequencing template. Clones were sequenced by immunoSEQ multiplex PCR, and TCRdb holds only the in-frame ones, with some missing. The data show 95,000 to 150,000 clones, 53% seen once. V shed 3 bases and J 4 bases; nucleotides not matched to a gene: 6. The CDR3 covers 14 residues. The germline CDR1 and CDR2 sequences are SQVTM and ANQGSEA.

The sample in question was CD4+ T cells sorted from blood, obtained at week 4, from a patient treated with tofacitinib. The chain carries TRBV29-1 and TRBJ2-1; 7 nucleotides line up with TRBD2. This receptor was taken from a human donor with alopecia areata. The CDR3 nucleotides are TGCAGCGTTGATAAAGCGGGATCGTACAATGAGCAGTTCTTC. Translated, it gives CSVDKAGSYNEQFF.